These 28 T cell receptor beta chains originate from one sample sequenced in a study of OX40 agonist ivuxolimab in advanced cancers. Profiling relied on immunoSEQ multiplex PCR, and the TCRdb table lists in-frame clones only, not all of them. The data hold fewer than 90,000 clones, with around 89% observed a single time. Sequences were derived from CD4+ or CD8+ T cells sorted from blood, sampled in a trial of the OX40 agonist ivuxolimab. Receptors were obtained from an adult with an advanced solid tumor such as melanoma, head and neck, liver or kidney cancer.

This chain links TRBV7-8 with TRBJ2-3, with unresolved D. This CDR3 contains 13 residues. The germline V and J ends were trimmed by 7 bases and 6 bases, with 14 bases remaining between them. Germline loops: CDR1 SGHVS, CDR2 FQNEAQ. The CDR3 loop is CASTGASFDTQYF. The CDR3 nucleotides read TGTGCCAGCACCGGCGCTTCGTTTGATACGCAGTATTTT.

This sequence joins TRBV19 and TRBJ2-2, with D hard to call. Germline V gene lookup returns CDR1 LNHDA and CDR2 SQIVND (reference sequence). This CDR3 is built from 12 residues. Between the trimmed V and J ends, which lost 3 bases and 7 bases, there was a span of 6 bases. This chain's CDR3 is CASSITHGELFF. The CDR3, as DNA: TGTGCCAGTAGTATTACTCACGGGGAGCTGTTTTTT.

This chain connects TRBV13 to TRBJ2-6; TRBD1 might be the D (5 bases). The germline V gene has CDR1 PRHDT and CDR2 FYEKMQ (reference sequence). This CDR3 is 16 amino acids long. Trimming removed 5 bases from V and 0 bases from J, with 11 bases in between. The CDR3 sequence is CASSDGQFSGANVLTF. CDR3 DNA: TGTGCCAGCAGCGATGGACAATTCTCTGGGGCCAACGTCCTGACTTTC.

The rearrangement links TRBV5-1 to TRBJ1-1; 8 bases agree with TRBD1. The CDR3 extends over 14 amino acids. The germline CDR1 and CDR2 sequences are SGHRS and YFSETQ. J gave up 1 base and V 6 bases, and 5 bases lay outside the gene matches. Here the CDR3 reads CASKTGTGNTEAFF. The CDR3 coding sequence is TGCGCCAGCAAAACAGGGACAGGGAACACTGAAGCTTTCTTT.

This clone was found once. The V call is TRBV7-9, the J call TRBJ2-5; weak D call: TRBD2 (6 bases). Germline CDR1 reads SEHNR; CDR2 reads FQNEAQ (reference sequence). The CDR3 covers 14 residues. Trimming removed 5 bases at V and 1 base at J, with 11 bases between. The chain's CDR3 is CASSGYGGQETQYF. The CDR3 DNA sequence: TGTGCCAGCAGCGGGTACGGGGGCCAAGAGACCCAGTACTTC.

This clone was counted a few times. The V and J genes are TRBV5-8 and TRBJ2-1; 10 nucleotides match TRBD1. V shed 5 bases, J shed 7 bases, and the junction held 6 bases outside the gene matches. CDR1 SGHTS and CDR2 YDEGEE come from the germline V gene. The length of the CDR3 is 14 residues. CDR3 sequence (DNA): TGTGCCAGCAGACTTAGGACAGGGGGGAATGAGCAGTTCTTC. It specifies CASRLRTGGNEQFF.

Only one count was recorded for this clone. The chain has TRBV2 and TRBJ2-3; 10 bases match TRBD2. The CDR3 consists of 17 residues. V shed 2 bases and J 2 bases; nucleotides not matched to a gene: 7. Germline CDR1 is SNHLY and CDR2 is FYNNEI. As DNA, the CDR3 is TGTGCCAGCAGTGAACGGTGGGGGACTAGCGCCACAGATACGCAGTATTTT. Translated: CASSERWGTSATDTQYF. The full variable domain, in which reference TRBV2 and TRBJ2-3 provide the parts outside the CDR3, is EPEVTQTPSHQVTQMGQEVILRCVPISNHLYFYWYRQILGQKVEFLVSFYNNEISEKSEIFDDQFSVERPDGSNFTLKIRSTKLEDSAMYFCASSERWGTSATDTQYFGPGTRLTVL.

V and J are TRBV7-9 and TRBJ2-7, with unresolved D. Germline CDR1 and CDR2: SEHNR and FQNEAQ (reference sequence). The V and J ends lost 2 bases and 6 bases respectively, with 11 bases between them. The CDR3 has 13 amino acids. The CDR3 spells CASSLTAGREQYF. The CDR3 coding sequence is TGTGCCAGCAGCTTAACGGCAGGACGCGAGCAGTACTTC.

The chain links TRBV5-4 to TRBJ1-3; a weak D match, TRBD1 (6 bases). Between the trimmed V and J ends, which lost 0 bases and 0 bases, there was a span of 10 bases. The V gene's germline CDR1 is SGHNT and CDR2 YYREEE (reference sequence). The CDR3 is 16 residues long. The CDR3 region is CASSLAGAPSGNTIYF. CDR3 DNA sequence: TGTGCCAGCAGCTTGGCAGGGGCCCCCTCTGGAAACACCATATATTTT.

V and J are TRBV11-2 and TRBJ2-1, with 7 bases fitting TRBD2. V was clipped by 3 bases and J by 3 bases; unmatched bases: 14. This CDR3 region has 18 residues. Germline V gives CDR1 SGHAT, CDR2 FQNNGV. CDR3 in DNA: TGTGCCAGCAGCTTTCGAGGGAGGGCCGGTTCTGTCTACAATGAGCAGTTCTTC. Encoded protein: CASSFRGRAGSVYNEQFF.

This CDR3 is CASSLHTGYGGLNTEAFF. CDR3 nucleotide sequence: TGTGCCAGTAGTTTGCATACGGGGTATGGGGGCCTGAACACTGAAGCTTTCTTT. The chain links TRBV19 to TRBJ1-1, with a possible D match to TRBD1 (6 bases). V shed 5 bases and J shed 0 bases, with 22 bases lying between them. The CDR3 runs to 18 residues. Looked up from germline, CDR1 is LNHDA and CDR2 is SQIVND (reference sequence).

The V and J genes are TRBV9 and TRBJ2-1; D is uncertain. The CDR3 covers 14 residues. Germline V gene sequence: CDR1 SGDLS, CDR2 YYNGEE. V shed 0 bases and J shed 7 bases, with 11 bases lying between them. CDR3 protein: CASSVARRENEQFF. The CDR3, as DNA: TGTGCCAGCAGCGTAGCGAGGCGCGAAAATGAGCAGTTCTTC.

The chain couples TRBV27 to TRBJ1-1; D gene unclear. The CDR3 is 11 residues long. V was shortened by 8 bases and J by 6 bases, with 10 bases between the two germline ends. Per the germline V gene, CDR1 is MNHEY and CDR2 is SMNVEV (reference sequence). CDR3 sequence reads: CASAGISEAFF. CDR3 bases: TGTGCCAGCGCCGGAATCTCTGAAGCTTTCTTT.

The CDR3 spells CASSLASGGKGTGELFF. Written as DNA, the CDR3 is TGTGCCAGCAGCTTGGCCTCCGGGGGTAAGGGGACCGGGGAGCTGTTTTTT. This chain links TRBV5-4 with TRBJ2-2; possibly TRBD2 for D (6 bases). Germline V gives CDR1 SGHNT, CDR2 YYREEE (reference sequence). Trimming pared 0 bases from V and 5 bases from J, leaving 17 bases between. This CDR3 is 17 amino acids long.

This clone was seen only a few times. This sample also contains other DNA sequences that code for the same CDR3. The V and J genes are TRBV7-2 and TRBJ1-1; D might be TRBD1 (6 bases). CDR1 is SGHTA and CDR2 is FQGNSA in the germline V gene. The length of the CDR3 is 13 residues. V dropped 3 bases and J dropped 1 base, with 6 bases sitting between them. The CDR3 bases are TGTGCCAGCAGCTTGGACAGGAACACTGAAGCTTTCTTT. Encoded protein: CASSLDRNTEAFF.

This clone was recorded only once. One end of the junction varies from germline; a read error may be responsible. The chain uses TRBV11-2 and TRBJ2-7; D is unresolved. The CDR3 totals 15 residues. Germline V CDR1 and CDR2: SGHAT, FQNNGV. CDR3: CASSPLVSRSSEQYF. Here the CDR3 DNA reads TGTGCCAGCAGCCCCCTCGTCAGCCGATCCTCCGAGCAGTACTTC.

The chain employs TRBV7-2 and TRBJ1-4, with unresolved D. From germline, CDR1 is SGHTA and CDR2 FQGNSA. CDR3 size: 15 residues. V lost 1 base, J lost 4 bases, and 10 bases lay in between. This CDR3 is CASSLVRGNNEKLFF. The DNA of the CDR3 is TGTGCCAGCAGCTTAGTGCGGGGAAATAATGAAAAACTGTTTTTT.

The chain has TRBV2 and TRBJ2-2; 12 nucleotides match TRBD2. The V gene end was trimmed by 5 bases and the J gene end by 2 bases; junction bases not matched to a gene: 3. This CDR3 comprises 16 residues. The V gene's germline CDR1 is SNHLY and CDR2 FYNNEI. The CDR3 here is CASSRTSGDNTGELFF. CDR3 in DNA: TGTGCCAGCAGTCGGACTAGCGGGGATAACACCGGGGAGCTGTTTTTT.

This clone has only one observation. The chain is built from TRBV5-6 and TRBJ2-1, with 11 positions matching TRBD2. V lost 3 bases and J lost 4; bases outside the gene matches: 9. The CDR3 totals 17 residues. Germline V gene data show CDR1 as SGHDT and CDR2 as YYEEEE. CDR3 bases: TGTGCCAGCAGCTCAGAAACCGGGACTAGCGGTTACAATGAGCAGTTCTTC. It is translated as CASSSETGTSGYNEQFF.

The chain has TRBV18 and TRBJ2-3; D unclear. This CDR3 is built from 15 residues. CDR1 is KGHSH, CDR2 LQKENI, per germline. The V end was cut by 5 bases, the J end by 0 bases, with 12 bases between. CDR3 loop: CASSYLVGSTDTQYF. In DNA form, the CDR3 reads TGTGCCAGCTCATATCTAGTGGGGAGCACAGATACGCAGTATTTT. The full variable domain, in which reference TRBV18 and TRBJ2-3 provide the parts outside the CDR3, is NAGVMQNPRHLVRRRGQEARLRCSPMKGHSHVYWYRQLPEEGLKFMVYLQKENIIDESGMPKERFSAEFPKEGPSILRIQQVVRGDSAAYFCASSYLVGSTDTQYFGPGTRLTVL.

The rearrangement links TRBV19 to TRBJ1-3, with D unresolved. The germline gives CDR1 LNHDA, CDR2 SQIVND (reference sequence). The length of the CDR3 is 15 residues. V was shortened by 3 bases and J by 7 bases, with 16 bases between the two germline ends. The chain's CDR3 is CASSIAVISGNTIYF. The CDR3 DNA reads TGTGCCAGTAGTATTGCCGTTATCTCGGGGAACACCATATATTTT.

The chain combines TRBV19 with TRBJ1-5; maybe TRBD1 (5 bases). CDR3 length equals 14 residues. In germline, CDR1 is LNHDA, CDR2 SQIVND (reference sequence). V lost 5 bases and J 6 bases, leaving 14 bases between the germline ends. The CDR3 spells CASSYLGGAQPQHF. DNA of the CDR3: TGTGCCAGTAGTTACCTCGGCGGGGCTCAGCCCCAGCATTTT.

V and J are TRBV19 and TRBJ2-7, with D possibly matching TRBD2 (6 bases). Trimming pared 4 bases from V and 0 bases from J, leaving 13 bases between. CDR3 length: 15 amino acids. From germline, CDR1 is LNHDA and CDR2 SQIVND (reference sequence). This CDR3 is CASSTGGDSSYEQYF. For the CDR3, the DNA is TGTGCCAGTAGTACCGGGGGTGATAGCTCCTACGAGCAGTACTTC.

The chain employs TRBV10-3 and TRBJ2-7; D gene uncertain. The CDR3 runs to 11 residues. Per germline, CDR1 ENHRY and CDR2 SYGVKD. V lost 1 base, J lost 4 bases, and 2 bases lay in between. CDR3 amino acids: CAISELYEQYF. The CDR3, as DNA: TGTGCCATCAGTGAGTTGTACGAGCAGTACTTC.

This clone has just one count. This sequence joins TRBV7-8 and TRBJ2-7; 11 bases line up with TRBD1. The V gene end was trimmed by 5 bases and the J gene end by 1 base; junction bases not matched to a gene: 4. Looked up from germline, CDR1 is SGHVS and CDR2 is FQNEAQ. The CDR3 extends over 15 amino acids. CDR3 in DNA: TGTGCCAGCAGCATAGGGACAGGGGGTTCCTACGAGCAGTACTTC. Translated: CASSIGTGGSYEQYF.

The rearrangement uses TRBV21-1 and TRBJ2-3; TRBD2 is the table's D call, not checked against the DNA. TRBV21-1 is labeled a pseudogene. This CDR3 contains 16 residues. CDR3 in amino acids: CASSKAGTWYTDTQYF. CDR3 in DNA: TGTGCCAGCAGCAAAGCCGGGACTTGGTACACAGATACGCAGTATTTT.

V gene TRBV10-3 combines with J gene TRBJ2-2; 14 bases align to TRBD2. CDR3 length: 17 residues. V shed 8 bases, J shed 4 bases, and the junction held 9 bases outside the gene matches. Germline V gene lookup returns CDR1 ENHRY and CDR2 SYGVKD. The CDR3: CAIAPGLAGAGTGELFF. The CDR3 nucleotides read TGTGCCATCGCTCCGGGACTAGCGGGAGCGGGCACCGGGGAGCTGTTTTTT.

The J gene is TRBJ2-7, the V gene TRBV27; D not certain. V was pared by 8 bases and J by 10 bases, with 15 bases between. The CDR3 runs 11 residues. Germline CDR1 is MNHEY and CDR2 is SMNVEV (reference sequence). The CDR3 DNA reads TGTGCCAGCGGCAAGAGTATAGGTCAGTACTTC. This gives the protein CASGKSIGQYF.